These 15 T cell receptor beta chains were all obtained from the same sample, sequenced in a study of T cell changes during pregnancy in multiple sclerosis. TCRdb's copy holds only in-frame clones and misses some; the assay was immunoSEQ multiplex PCR. Altogether about 130,000 clones are present, 95% to 98% being singletons, with the ten largest covering more than 0.4%. The sequences come from peripheral blood, collected after pregnancy. These receptors came from a female donor with multiple sclerosis, enrolled in a pregnancy study.

V gene TRBV5-1 combines with J gene TRBJ2-5, with TRBD2 as a possible D gene (6 bases). The CDR3 length is 15 residues. Germline CDR1 SGHRS, CDR2 YFSETQ. Deletions cut 4 bases from V and 2 bases from J, with 15 bases between. For the CDR3, the DNA is TGCGCCAGCAGCGCCGACGGGGGTCCACAAGAGACCCAGTACTTC. This encodes CASSADGGPQETQYF.

The chain uses TRBV7-9 and TRBJ1-2, with 8 bases lining up with TRBD1. Germline V gene data show CDR1 as SEHNR and CDR2 as FQNEAQ (reference sequence). After removal of 3 bases from V and 4 bases from J, the junction contained 7 bases not matched to a gene. The CDR3 covers 15 residues. CDR3 sequence: CASSFPGQASYGYTF. The CDR3 DNA reads TGTGCCAGCAGCTTTCCGGGACAGGCCTCCTATGGCTACACCTTC.

A note on this clone: Compared with germline, one end of the junction differs, possibly owing to a read error. The rearrangement uses TRBV4-1 and TRBJ2-7, with TRBD1 matching 8 bases. Germline V gene sequence: CDR1 MGHRA, CDR2 YSYEKL. This CDR3 contains 14 residues. DNA of the CDR3: TGCGCCAGCAGCCTCGGACAGGGTGTGGACGAGCAGTATTTC. Its protein is CASSLGQGVDEQYF.

This chain uses TRBV19 with TRBJ2-1; possibly TRBD2 for D (5 bases). V was clipped by 3 bases and J by 8 bases, with 14 bases between them. Germline assignment: CDR1 LNHDA and CDR2 SQIVND (reference sequence). This CDR3 spans 14 amino acids. CDR3 bases: TGTGCCAGTAGTATTTTAGCGTCGGCCGATGAGCAGTTCTTC. Its protein product is CASSILASADEQFF.

Worth noting for this clone: It is unclear where the CDR3 begins or ends on the DNA, so no DNA is shown, and the CDR3 is as TCRdb lists it. V is TRBV9 and J is TRBJ2-7; TRBD2 is the table's D call and was not checked against the DNA. The CDR3 contains 11 residues when both ends are counted. Germline V gene lookup returns CDR1 SGDLS and CDR2 YYNGEE. The CDR3 loop is CASSVGTGSGF.

The chain uses TRBV29-1 and TRBJ2-4; D remains ambiguous. Germline V CDR1 and CDR2: SQVTM, ANQGSEA. V lost 7 bases to trimming and J lost 6 bases, with 10 bases between them. This CDR3 has 11 amino acids. CDR3 loop: CSAQVPNIQYF. CDR3 in DNA: TGCAGCGCCCAGGTCCCAAACATTCAGTACTTC.

The rearrangement links TRBV30 to TRBJ2-7; 8 bases are shared with TRBD1. The CDR3 has 15 amino acids. The germline V gene encodes CDR1 GTSNPN and CDR2 SVGIG (reference sequence). V shed 1 base, J shed 2 bases, and the junction held 7 bases outside the gene matches. The CDR3 region has the DNA TGTGCCTGGAGTGGGGGACAGGTCGGGGCCTACGAGCAGTACTTC. Translated, it gives CAWSGGQVGAYEQYF.

The chain joins TRBV5-1 to TRBJ1-1, with D unresolved. Germline V gene lookup returns CDR1 SGHRS and CDR2 YFSETQ. The CDR3 totals 13 residues. The V end was cut by 0 bases, the J end by 1 base, with 4 bases between. The CDR3 reads CASSLDRNTEAFF. The CDR3 bases are TGCGCCAGCAGCTTGGACAGGAACACTGAAGCTTTCTTT. The full variable domain, its missing parts supplied by reference TRBV5-1 and TRBJ1-1, is KAGVTQTPRYLIKTRGQQVTLSCSPISGHRSVSWYQQTPGQGLQFLFEYFSETQRNKGNFPGRFSGRQFSNSRSEMNVSTLELGDSALYLCASSLDRNTEAFFGQGTRLTVV.

The rearrangement links TRBV28 to TRBJ1-5; D perhaps matches TRBD1 (6 bases). The CDR3 runs 15 residues. V shed 6 bases and J shed 0 bases, with 12 bases lying between them. Per the germline V gene, CDR1 is MDHEN and CDR2 is SYDVKM. The CDR3 here is CASRGDRYSNQPQHF. The CDR3 bases are TGTGCCAGCAGAGGCGACAGGTATAGCAATCAGCCCCAGCATTTT.

The chain carries TRBV4-2 and TRBJ1-2; D uncertain. Germline assignment: CDR1 LGHNA and CDR2 YNFKEQ. V was shortened by 6 bases and J by 3 bases, with 17 bases between the two germline ends. The CDR3 contains 15 residues. The CDR3 here is CASSRTAGGDYGYTF. CDR3 DNA sequence: TGTGCCAGCAGTCGGACGGCGGGAGGAGACTATGGCTACACCTTC.

This clone was observed a few times. The V gene is TRBV7-8, the J gene TRBJ1-1, with TRBD1 as a possible D gene (5 bases). This CDR3 contains 16 residues. Trimming left V 5 bases short and J 4 bases short, with 20 bases between. Germline V lookup: CDR1 SGHVS, CDR2 FQNEAQ. CDR3 sequence: CASSPPGGALATEAFF. In nucleotides, the CDR3 is TGTGCCAGCAGCCCACCAGGAGGGGCCTTGGCCACTGAAGCTTTCTTT.

Here the CDR3 reads CASSRDGGSTDTQYF. CDR3 coding DNA: TGTGCCAGCAGCCGAGATGGAGGGAGCACAGATACGCAGTATTTT. This sequence joins TRBV6-5 and TRBJ2-3; D might be TRBD2 (6 bases). V was pared by 6 bases and J by 0 bases, with 13 bases between. CDR1 and CDR2 from the germline V gene are MNHEY and SVGAGI. This CDR3 region has 15 residues.

The genes are TRBV28 and TRBJ1-5, with a possible D match to TRBD1 (5 bases). Germline V gene lookup returns CDR1 MDHEN and CDR2 SYDVKM. Trimming stripped 7 bases from V and 2 bases from J, with 12 bases between. CDR3 length: 14 amino acids. CDR3: CASNLGRGNQPQHF. The CDR3 coding sequence is TGTGCCAGCAACCTCGGCAGGGGCAATCAGCCCCAGCATTTT.

This chain connects TRBV21-1 to TRBJ2-6; TRBD1 reflects the table's D call only, with no check against the DNA. TRBV21-1 is termed a pseudogene. This CDR3 contains 20 residues. Here the CDR3 DNA reads TGTGCCAGCAGCAAACGGCGGATTTACAGGGTTAGGTCTGGGGCCAACGTCCTGACTTTC. Protein: CASSKRRIYRVRSGANVLTF.

This rearrangement joins TRBV9 to TRBJ2-7; D might be TRBD1 (5 bases). Trimming removed 2 bases from V and 6 bases from J, with 12 bases in between. Germline assignment: CDR1 SGDLS and CDR2 YYNGEE. This CDR3 has 13 residues. CDR3 DNA: TGTGCCAGCAGCGTGGGGCCCCCCGGCGAGCAGTACTTC. Translation gives CASSVGPPGEQYF.